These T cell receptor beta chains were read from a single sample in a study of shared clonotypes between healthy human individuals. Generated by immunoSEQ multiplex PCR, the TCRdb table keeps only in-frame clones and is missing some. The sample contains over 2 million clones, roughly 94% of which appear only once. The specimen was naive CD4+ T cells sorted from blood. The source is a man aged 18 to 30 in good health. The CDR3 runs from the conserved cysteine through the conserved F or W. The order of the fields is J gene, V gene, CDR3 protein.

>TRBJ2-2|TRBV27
CASSLPGLAGGTNTGELFF
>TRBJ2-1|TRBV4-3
CASTPELAGRGEQFF
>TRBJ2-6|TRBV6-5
CASRLSSGANVLTF
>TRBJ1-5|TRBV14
CASSQGGTNQPQHF
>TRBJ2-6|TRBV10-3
CAIPTGRGANVLTF
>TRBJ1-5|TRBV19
CASSIQGINQPQHF
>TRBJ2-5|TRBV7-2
CASSFRLAGQQETQYF
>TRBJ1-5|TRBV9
CASSSADLSGQPQHF
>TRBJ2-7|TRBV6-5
CASSYAPAGGFGEQYF
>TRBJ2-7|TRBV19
CASSIRQGDSYEQYF
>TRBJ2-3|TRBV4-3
CASSQEAPRADTQYF
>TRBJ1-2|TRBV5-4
CASSLTGGSDGYTF
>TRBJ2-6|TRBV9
CASSVGGSGANVLTF
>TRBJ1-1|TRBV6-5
CASSSVVGGRAEAFF
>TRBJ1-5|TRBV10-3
CAISEFPDSNQPQHF
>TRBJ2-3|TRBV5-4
CASSLSLEDTQYF
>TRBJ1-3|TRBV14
CASSQDFGRPGNTIYF
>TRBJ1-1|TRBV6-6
CASSRSGKNTEAFF
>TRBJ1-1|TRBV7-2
CASSERTENTEAFF
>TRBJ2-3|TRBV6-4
CASSDSGGPTDTQYF
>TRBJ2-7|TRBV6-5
CASRTSGVSYEQYF
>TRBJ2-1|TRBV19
CASSMKGDSSYNEQFF
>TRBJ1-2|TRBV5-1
CASSLVETVYGYTF
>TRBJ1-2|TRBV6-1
CASSATRESYGYTF